A single sample is the source of the 5 T cell receptor beta chains below, sequenced in a study of tumor and adjacent non-tumor tissue in lung cancer. The library came from three nested PCR rounds adapted from ARM-PCR protocols. TCRdb re-called the multiplex PCR reads with MiXCR, one entry per CDR3 protein. The sample yields 90,000 to 100,000 distinct CDR3 sequences, 80% seen once. This sample's RNA came from whole unsorted tissue. Distant lung tissue was collected more than 3 cm away from the tumor edge. The sample comprised distant non-tumor lung tissue. The source of these receptors is a man between 60 and 75 years old with small cell lung cancer.

The chain carries TRBV4-2 and TRBJ2-2; TRBD2 agrees at 7 bases. The CDR3 spans 15 residues. With 7 bases clipped from V and 7 bases from J, the junction kept 12 bases outside the gene matches. Germline CDR1 reads LGHNA; CDR2 reads YNFKEQ. The CDR3 here is CASKQAGDDDGELFF. The CDR3 DNA is TGTGCCAGCAAACAGGCGGGAGATGATGACGGGGAGCTGTTTTTT.

The chain links TRBV11-2 to TRBJ2-5; no clear D gene. This CDR3 contains 11 residues. Trimming removed 5 bases at V and 3 bases at J, with 4 bases between. Germline loops: CDR1 SGHAT, CDR2 FQNNGV. The CDR3 DNA sequence: TGTGCCAGCAGCATTGAAGAGACCCAGTACTTC. It specifies CASSIEETQYF. Looking up the rest from reference TRBV11-2 and TRBJ2-5 gives the full variable domain: EAGVAQSPRYKIIEKRQSVAFWCNPISGHATLYWYQQILGQGPKLLIQFQNNGVVDDSQLPKDRFSAERLKGVDSTLKIQPAKLEDSAVYLCASSIEETQYFGPGTRLLVL.

In the case of this clonotype: A much bigger clone sits one base away, suggesting this may be a read error. The chain links TRBV7-9 to TRBJ2-1; a possible D gene is TRBD2 (5 bases). CDR3 size: 13 residues. Germline CDR1 reads SEHNR; CDR2 reads FQNEAQ (reference sequence). The CDR3: CACSAGLAVEQFF. For the CDR3, the DNA is TGTGCCTGCAGCGCCGGCCTAGCAGTTGAGCAGTTCTTC.

With regard to this clonotype: This may come from a read error, since a much larger clone is one base off. The rearrangement links TRBV5-1 to TRBJ2-1; D is perhaps TRBD2 (6 bases). Germline V CDR1 and CDR2: SGHRS, YFSETQ. CDR3 size: 17 residues. As DNA, the CDR3 is TGCACCAGCAGCTCCGGACTACGCCTATCGGGTGGTAATGAGCAGTTCTTC. Translation: CTSSSGLRLSGGNEQFF.

This chain joins TRBV10-2 and TRBJ2-1, with TRBD2 matching 8 bases. Germline lookup yields CDR1 WSHSY and CDR2 SAAADI. The CDR3 runs 14 residues. With V trimmed by 3 bases and J by 9 bases, 7 bases remained unmatched. In DNA form, the CDR3 reads TGCGCCAGCAGTGAAAACGGGAGGGTCTCTGAGCAGTTCTTC. Translating it yields CASSENGRVSEQFF.